The 16 T cell receptor beta chains reported below all come from one sample, sequenced in a study of cytomegalovirus exposure and HLA in healthy donors. PCR employed 60 Vbeta and 13 Jbeta primers. The repertoire was sequenced with immunoSEQ multiplex PCR; TCRdb's copy has only in-frame clones and lacks some. The data show 150,000 to 200,000 clones, over 80% seen once. Source material: PBMCs. These receptors were taken from a man aged 45-65 years in good health and CMV-seropositive.

V and J are TRBV28 and TRBJ1-1, with D possibly being TRBD1 (6 bases). Germline-derived CDR1 and CDR2 are MDHEN and SYDVKM. V shed 6 bases and J shed 3 bases, with 11 bases lying between them. The CDR3 is made up of 13 amino acids. The CDR3 spells CASREGGYTEAFF. In DNA form, the CDR3 reads TGTGCCAGCAGAGAAGGGGGATACACTGAAGCTTTCTTT.

The chain combines TRBV7-2 with TRBJ2-7; the D gene is possibly TRBD1 (6 bases). The CDR3 spans 14 residues. V lost 4 bases, J lost 6 bases, and 16 bases lay in between. The germline CDR1 and CDR2 sequences are SGHTA and FQGNSA. CDR3 DNA: TGTGCCAGCAGCTCCCAGGGCAGGGGTGGCGAGCAGTACTTC. Its translation is CASSSQGRGGEQYF.

The gene calls are TRBV18 and TRBJ2-2, with TRBD1 matching over 8 bases. This CDR3 has 16 residues. J was trimmed by 7 bases and V by 3 bases; bases with no gene match: 10. Germline CDR1 and CDR2: KGHSH and LQKENI. As DNA, the CDR3 is TGTGCCAGCTCACCTTTCCAGGGGGCCCTCGACGGGGAGCTGTTTTTT. It is translated as CASSPFQGALDGELFF.

The chain has TRBV2 and TRBJ2-7, with 9 bases matching TRBD1. The CDR3 spans 15 residues. J lost 1 base, V lost 5 bases, and 6 bases had no gene match. The germline V gene encodes CDR1 SNHLY and CDR2 FYNNEI. CDR3 in DNA: TGTGCCAGCAGTCCTGTCGGGACAGGGTCCTACGAGCAGTACTTC. Its translation: CASSPVGTGSYEQYF.

In the case of this clone: The junction departs from germline at one end; a sequencing error may be responsible. V and J are TRBV19 and TRBJ1-2; 7 nucleotides line up with TRBD1. The CDR3 has 13 residues. The germline gives CDR1 LNHDA, CDR2 SQIVND (reference sequence). The CDR3 nucleotides are TGTGCCAGTAGCCGGGGACAGCCCTATGGCTACGCCTTC. Translating gives CASSRGQPYGYAF.

The rearrangement joins TRBV5-1 to TRBJ1-2, with D perhaps matching TRBD1 (5 bases). V lost 0 bases, J lost 4 bases, and 10 bases lay in between. CDR1 and CDR2 from the germline V gene are SGHRS and YFSETQ. The CDR3 loop spans 14 amino acids. The CDR3 nucleotides read TGCGCCAGCAGCTTGGGACAGCCCCTCTATGGCTACACCTTC. This translates into CASSLGQPLYGYTF. Supplemented by reference TRBV5-1 and TRBJ1-2, the full variable domain reads KAGVTQTPRYLIKTRGQQVTLSCSPISGHRSVSWYQQTPGQGLQFLFEYFSETQRNKGNFPGRFSGRQFSNSRSEMNVSTLELGDSALYLCASSLGQPLYGYTFGSGTRLTVV.

The rearrangement links TRBV28 to TRBJ1-6, with TRBD1 matching over 8 bases. The J segment lost 10 bases and the V segment lost 5 bases, leaving 10 bases of the junction unmatched. CDR3 size: 15 residues. From germline, CDR1 is MDHEN and CDR2 SYDVKM. CDR3 amino acids: CASSPITGGSSPLHF. The CDR3 DNA is TGTGCCAGCAGTCCAATTACAGGGGGGTCCTCACCCCTCCACTTT.

In this sample, this clone turned up a few times. The chain couples TRBV19 to TRBJ1-1, with 7 nucleotides matching TRBD1. The CDR3 totals 15 residues. Germline CDR1 reads LNHDA; CDR2 reads SQIVND (reference sequence). J lost 4 bases, V lost 0 bases, and 5 bases had no gene match. The CDR3 nucleotides read TGTGCCAGTAGTATAGATAGGGGGCAGAGCACTGAAGCTTTCTTT. Translating it yields CASSIDRGQSTEAFF.

The chain is built from TRBV7-2 and TRBJ2-5, with 8 bases aligning to TRBD2. J gave up 2 bases and V 1 base, and 3 bases lay outside the gene matches. The length of the CDR3 is 15 residues. Germline assignment: CDR1 SGHTA and CDR2 FQGNSA. The CDR3 DNA reads TGTGCCAGCAGCTTAGGGGGCGGGGGGCAAGAGACCCAGTACTTC. It yields the protein CASSLGGGGQETQYF.

This sequence joins TRBV6-6 and TRBJ2-2, with no clear D. The CDR3 runs 15 residues. The germline V gene has CDR1 MNHNY and CDR2 SVGAGI (reference sequence). Trimming shortened V by 2 bases and J by 4 bases, and 11 bases separated the two germline ends. CDR3 sequence (DNA): TGTGCCAGCAGTTACCCGCTCCGGTCCACCGGGGAGCTGTTTTTT. Translation: CASSYPLRSTGELFF.

The chain uses TRBV7-2 and TRBJ2-3; 9 bases agree with TRBD2. CDR3 length equals 15 residues. Germline V gives CDR1 SGHTA, CDR2 FQGNSA. V dropped 5 bases and J dropped 1; count of bases not matched to a gene: 4. The CDR3 loop reads CASSTLAGGTDTQYF. The CDR3 coding sequence is TGTGCCAGCAGCACTTTAGCGGGAGGCACAGATACGCAGTATTTT.

The chain couples TRBV7-3 to TRBJ2-5, with D possibly being TRBD1 (6 bases). This CDR3 contains 13 residues. Germline V lookup: CDR1 SGHTA, CDR2 FQGTGA. V was pared by 5 bases and J by 5 bases, with 12 bases between. As DNA, the CDR3 is TGTGCCAGCAGCGAACAGGGTTGGGAGACCCAGTACTTC. This encodes CASSEQGWETQYF.

This clone showed up just once. V usage is TRBV9 and J usage is TRBJ2-1; TRBD1 aligns across 7 bases. The V gene end was trimmed by 3 bases and the J gene end by 8 bases; junction bases not matched to a gene: 8. Germline CDR1 reads SGDLS; CDR2 reads YYNGEE. The CDR3 spans 14 residues. The CDR3 sequence is CASSGTTGTHEQFF. The DNA for the CDR3 is TGTGCCAGCAGCGGAACGACAGGGACCCATGAGCAGTTCTTC.

This sequence joins TRBV5-8 and TRBJ2-7; 9 bases fit TRBD1. J was trimmed by 6 bases and V by 3 bases; bases with no gene match: 10. This CDR3 has 15 residues. Per the germline V gene, CDR1 is SGHTS and CDR2 is YDEGEE. CDR3 region: CASSWGPGQGLEQYF. The CDR3 nucleotides are TGTGCCAGCAGCTGGGGGCCGGGACAGGGCCTCGAGCAGTACTTC.

For this clone: At one boundary the junction diverges from the germline segment, which might be a read error. This chain connects TRBV30 to TRBJ2-7; no clear D. CDR3 length: 14 residues. Germline V gene sequence: CDR1 GTSNPN, CDR2 SVGIG (reference sequence). The DNA for the CDR3 is TGTGCCGTCTCCGGTAGCAAGGATATCTACGGGCAGTACTTC. As protein: CAVSGSKDIYGQYF.

The chain links TRBV10-2 to TRBJ2-7; 7 bases align to TRBD1. Germline CDR1 WSHSY, CDR2 SAAADI. The V gene end was trimmed by 7 bases and the J gene end by 1 base; junction bases not matched to a gene: 1. The CDR3 consists of 12 residues. The DNA for the CDR3 is TGCGCCAGCAAGGACAGGTCCTACGAGCAGTACTTC. This codes for CASKDRSYEQYF.